One sample yielded the 29 T cell receptor beta chains listed below, sequenced in a study of CD8+ T cells in alopecia areata. Sequencing templates came from extracted RNA that was reverse transcribed into cDNA. The data were produced by immunoSEQ multiplex PCR, yet TCRdb's version contains in-frame clones alone and is incomplete. The sample lists 170,000 or so clones, roughly 62% occurring once. The treatment denotes: oral pan-JAK inhibitor, 5-10 mg twice daily. Source: CD8+ T cells sorted from blood, taken at week 24, from a patient treated with tofacitinib. These receptors were obtained from a human donor with alopecia areata.

V usage is TRBV2 and J usage is TRBJ1-2; 7 nucleotides line up with TRBD1. This CDR3 region has 11 residues. J gave up 7 bases and V 10 bases, and 6 bases lay outside the gene matches. Germline V gene data show CDR1 as SNHLY and CDR2 as FYNNEI. The CDR3 spells CATDRAGGYTF. CDR3 DNA: TGTGCCACCGACAGGGCCGGTGGCTACACCTTC.

There are a few counts of this clone. V usage is TRBV5-1 and J usage is TRBJ2-7, with D uncertain. Looked up from germline, CDR1 is SGHRS and CDR2 is YFSETQ. The V end lost 1 base, the J end lost 7 bases, and 15 bases lay between the germline ends. The CDR3 spans 14 residues. CDR3 region: CASSLTSSIGEQYF. The CDR3 bases are TGCGCCAGCAGCTTGACCTCCAGCATCGGTGAGCAGTACTTC.

This chain uses TRBV9 with TRBJ2-5; D gene uncertain. Trimming removed 1 base at V and 5 bases at J, with 9 bases between. This CDR3 has 13 amino acids. The germline CDR1 and CDR2 sequences are SGDLS and YYNGEE. The CDR3: CASSVNSLETQYF. DNA of the CDR3: TGTGCCAGCAGCGTAAATAGCCTGGAGACCCAGTACTTC.

The chain employs TRBV30 and TRBJ1-3, with D perhaps TRBD1 (5 bases). The germline V gene encodes CDR1 GTSNPN and CDR2 SVGIG (reference sequence). With 3 bases removed from V and 0 bases from J, the gap between germline ends came to 9 bases. There are 14 residues in the CDR3. In nucleotides, the CDR3 is TGTGCCTGGAGAGGGGCGTACTCTGGAAACACCATATATTTT. This codes for CAWRGAYSGNTIYF. Variable domain in full (rest from reference TRBV30 and TRBJ1-3): SQTIHQWPATLVQPVGSPLSLECTVEGTSNPNLYWYRQAAGRGLQLLFYSVGIGQISSEVPQNLSASRPQDRQFILSSKKLLLSDSGFYLCAWRGAYSGNTIYFGEGSWLTVV.

The rearrangement uses TRBV5-1 and TRBJ2-3, with 9 bases aligning to TRBD1. V lost 4 bases to trimming and J lost 3 bases; unmatched junction nucleotides: 9. The CDR3 spans 16 residues. Germline CDR1 and CDR2: SGHRS and YFSETQ. The CDR3 is CASSPQQGALTDTQYF. The CDR3 nucleotides read TGCGCCAGCAGCCCCCAACAGGGGGCCTTGACAGATACGCAGTATTTT.

V and J are TRBV2 and TRBJ2-7; 11 nucleotides align to TRBD2. The junction had 10 bases not matched to a gene; V was cut back by 6 bases and J by 0 bases. This CDR3 has 17 residues. Germline V CDR1 and CDR2: SNHLY, FYNNEI. The CDR3 region is CASRNPVLAGVSYEQYF. CDR3 DNA: TGTGCCAGCAGAAATCCGGTACTAGCGGGGGTCTCCTACGAGCAGTACTTC.

The chain employs TRBV2 and TRBJ1-1, with 8 bases that match TRBD1. V trimming: 0 bases; J trimming: 7 bases; junction bases outside the gene matches: 7. This CDR3 region has 15 residues. Germline values: CDR1 SNHLY, CDR2 FYNNEI. The CDR3 DNA reads as TGTGCCAGCAGTGAAGCCGGGACAGGCGTTGTTGAAGCTTTCTTT. Translation: CASSEAGTGVVEAFF.

Comment on this clone: The sample contains more than one DNA sequence encoding this CDR3. This chain joins TRBV30 and TRBJ2-3; D is undetermined. V lost 0 bases and J 4 bases, leaving 5 bases between the germline ends. Looked up from germline, CDR1 is GTSNPN and CDR2 is SVGIG (reference sequence). The CDR3 covers 12 residues. The chain's CDR3 is CAWSVLADTQYF. For the CDR3, the DNA is TGTGCCTGGAGTGTTCTGGCAGATACGCAGTATTTT.

The chain has TRBV5-6 and TRBJ2-3; 8 bases line up with TRBD2. Trimming removed 2 bases from V and 5 bases from J; junction bases left unmatched: 4. CDR1 is SGHDT and CDR2 is YYEEEE in the germline V gene. The CDR3 is made up of 14 amino acids. CDR3 amino acids: CASSFGLAIDTQYF. DNA for the CDR3: TGTGCCAGCAGCTTTGGACTAGCCATAGATACGCAGTATTTT.

V gene TRBV2 combines with J gene TRBJ1-2, with 11 bases lining up with TRBD1. The CDR3 extends over 14 amino acids. Trimming took 6 bases from V and 5 from J; bases not matched to a gene: 5. Germline CDR1 SNHLY, CDR2 FYNNEI. The CDR3 DNA follows: TGTGCCAGCAGGTGGACAGGGGGCTTTTATGGCTACACCTTC. Translation gives CASRWTGGFYGYTF.

The CDR3 loop reads CAWSAGWPDYGYTF. The CDR3 nucleotides read TGTGCCTGGAGTGCCGGATGGCCGGACTATGGCTACACCTTC. V gene TRBV30 combines with J gene TRBJ1-2; no definite D call. CDR1 GTSNPN and CDR2 SVGIG come from the germline V gene (reference sequence). Between the trimmed V and J ends, which lost 1 base and 3 bases, there was a span of 12 bases. The CDR3 totals 14 residues.

The chain combines TRBV4-1 with TRBJ2-1, with a tentative D call TRBD1 (6 bases). V was clipped by 0 bases and J by 2 bases, with 8 bases between them. Germline CDR1 is MGHRA and CDR2 is YSYEKL. This CDR3 contains 15 residues. The CDR3, as DNA: TGCGCCAGCAGCCAAGACGAGGGGGCCTACAATGAGCAGTTCTTC. This encodes CASSQDEGAYNEQFF.

This clone was detected only once. The chain uses TRBV7-6 and TRBJ2-1, with D possibly being TRBD2 (6 bases). The V gene's germline CDR1 is SGHVS and CDR2 FNYEAQ. The CDR3 has 14 residues. V lost 5 bases and J 1 base, leaving 9 bases between the germline ends. The CDR3 loop reads CASSQGGSYNEQFF. CDR3 nucleotides: TGTGCCAGCAGCCAGGGAGGTTCCTACAATGAGCAGTTCTTC.

The chain joins TRBV6-5 to TRBJ2-2; D is unclear. Germline CDR1 is MNHEY and CDR2 is SVGAGI. The CDR3 runs 14 residues. V was cut by 5 bases and J by 6 bases, with 13 bases left in between. CDR3 in DNA: TGTGCCAGCAGTACAAGACCAGAAGCCGGGGAGCTGTTTTTT. This codes for CASSTRPEAGELFF.

A remark on this clone: This CDR3 is also generated by other DNA sequences in the sample. The chain employs TRBV5-1 and TRBJ2-3; D unresolved. CDR1 and CDR2 from the germline V gene are SGHRS and YFSETQ. Trimming stripped 0 bases from V and 4 bases from J, with 3 bases between. CDR3 length: 12 residues. CDR3 in amino acids: CASSLGSDTQYF. The CDR3 DNA follows: TGCGCCAGCAGCTTGGGGTCAGATACGCAGTATTTT.

The chain links TRBV15 to TRBJ2-1; no clear D gene. Germline loops: CDR1 LNHNV, CDR2 YYDKDF (reference sequence). The CDR3 is 13 residues long. The V end lost 3 bases, the J end lost 6 bases, and 9 bases lay between the germline ends. The CDR3 reads CATSRGGSNEQFF. The DNA of the CDR3 is TGTGCCACCAGCAGGGGTGGCTCCAATGAGCAGTTCTTC.

This clone has a single count. In DNA form, the CDR3 reads TGTGCCAGCAGCTTCCCCCTAGCGGGGGAACCCTACGAGCAGTACTTC. Translating gives CASSFPLAGEPYEQYF. The genes are TRBV7-2 and TRBJ2-7, with 10 bases lining up with TRBD2. The V gene's germline CDR1 is SGHTA and CDR2 FQGNSA. CDR3 length: 16 amino acids. V was clipped by 3 bases and J by 2 bases; unmatched bases: 7.

The J gene is TRBJ2-1, the V gene TRBV4-1, with 13 bases lining up with TRBD2. CDR1 is MGHRA, CDR2 YSYEKL, per germline. V lost 6 bases and J lost 8; bases outside the gene matches: 13. The CDR3 length is 17 residues. The chain's CDR3 is CASRYRLTSGGADEQFF. The CDR3 nucleotides are TGCGCCAGCAGGTACCGTTTAACTAGCGGGGGGGCCGATGAGCAGTTCTTC.

This clone was seen once. For the CDR3, the DNA is TGTGCCAGCAGCGGCTTACGGACGGGAGAGACCCAGTACTTC. It codes for CASSGLRTGETQYF. This chain joins TRBV9 and TRBJ2-5; D remains unclear. V lost 3 bases and J lost 4, with 13 bases in between. The CDR3 sequence is 14 residues long. Germline CDR1 reads SGDLS; CDR2 reads YYNGEE.

This clone was counted only a few times. V usage is TRBV2 and J usage is TRBJ2-7, with TRBD2 as a possible D gene (6 bases). From germline, CDR1 is SNHLY and CDR2 FYNNEI. The V end was cut by 8 bases, the J end by 0 bases, with 14 bases between. The CDR3 totals 14 residues. The CDR3 DNA sequence: TGTGCCAGCGAAGGCGGGACCCGCTCCTACGAGCAGTACTTC. Translation: CASEGGTRSYEQYF.

The CDR3 reads CASSSQGQSNSPLHF. CDR3 bases: TGTGCCAGCAGCTCCCAAGGACAGAGTAATTCACCCCTCCACTTT. The J gene is TRBJ1-6, the V gene TRBV11-2; tentative D call: TRBD1 (6 bases). The CDR3 sequence is 15 residues long. Trimming stripped 4 bases from V and 6 bases from J, with 13 bases between. Germline V gene sequence: CDR1 SGHAT, CDR2 FQNNGV.

Notes on this clone: Other DNA sequences of this sample code for an identical CDR3. The J gene is TRBJ2-7, the V gene TRBV30; TRBD1 is a possible D gene (5 bases). There are 12 residues in the CDR3. Germline CDR1 is GTSNPN and CDR2 is SVGIG (reference sequence). V lost 3 bases, J lost 2 bases, and 8 bases lay in between. Here the CDR3 DNA reads TGTGCCTGGAGCCCAGGGACCTACGAGCAGTACTTC. It specifies CAWSPGTYEQYF.

This chain links TRBV13 with TRBJ2-7; D is unresolved. This CDR3 is built from 13 residues. With 7 bases removed from V and 2 bases from J, the gap between germline ends came to 12 bases. The germline V gene encodes CDR1 PRHDT and CDR2 FYEKMQ (reference sequence). CDR3 amino acids: CASTFPLTYEQYF. The CDR3 DNA sequence: TGTGCCAGCACCTTCCCCCTCACCTACGAGCAGTACTTC.

Comment on this clone: At one end the junction does not follow the germline gene, possibly because of a read error. The V call is TRBV7-9, the J call TRBJ1-1, with no clear D. This CDR3 comprises 8 residues. CDR1 is SEHNR and CDR2 is FQNEAQ in the germline V gene (reference sequence). The CDR3 sequence: CASSLGVF. DNA for the CDR3: TGTGCCAGCAGCTTAGGCGTCTTT.

In its sample, this clone was seen a few times. The CDR3 nucleotides read TGTGCCTGGCTCAGGAATGGGGGACAGGGGGCTGGATCACCCCTCCACTTT. This translates into CAWLRNGGQGAGSPLHF. The rearrangement joins TRBV30 to TRBJ1-6; 12 nucleotides line up with TRBD1. The CDR3 consists of 17 residues. After removal of 5 bases from V and 10 bases from J, the junction contained 15 bases not matched to a gene. Per the germline V gene, CDR1 is GTSNPN and CDR2 is SVGIG (reference sequence).

The chain carries TRBV4-1 and TRBJ1-6; 8 bases fit TRBD1. V lost 1 base and J lost 12; bases outside the gene matches: 8. The CDR3 contains 15 residues. Germline V gives CDR1 MGHRA, CDR2 YSYEKL. The CDR3 reads CASSQAYQGAGPLHF. The CDR3 coding sequence is TGCGCCAGCAGCCAAGCCTATCAGGGGGCTGGACCCCTCCACTTT.

The chain couples TRBV15 to TRBJ2-3; TRBD2 matches at 15 bases. This CDR3 is 18 amino acids long. Losses at the gene ends were 2 bases for V and 4 bases for J; bases not matched to a gene: 7. Germline loops: CDR1 LNHNV, CDR2 YYDKDF (reference sequence). The CDR3 nucleotides are TGTGCCACCAGCAGAACTCGGACTAGCGGGGGGGCGGCAGATACGCAGTATTTT. Its protein is CATSRTRTSGGAADTQYF.

The chain joins TRBV19 to TRBJ2-1; 12 bases map to TRBD2. Germline assignment: CDR1 LNHDA and CDR2 SQIVND (reference sequence). The CDR3 is 13 residues long. The trim removed 10 bases at V and 9 bases at J, leaving 7 bases unmatched. CDR3 protein: CATRLAGVSEQFF. CDR3 coding DNA: TGTGCCACAAGACTAGCGGGAGTGAGTGAGCAGTTCTTC.

V and J are TRBV2 and TRBJ2-7, with a possible D match to TRBD2 (6 bases). The V end lost 3 bases, the J end lost 3 bases, and 9 bases lay between the germline ends. CDR1 SNHLY and CDR2 FYNNEI come from the germline V gene. The CDR3 runs to 13 residues. CDR3 region: CASSERDFYEQYF. Written as DNA, the CDR3 is TGTGCCAGCAGTGAGCGGGACTTCTACGAGCAGTACTTC.